This entry is about one TCR beta chain. Produced via immunoSEQ multiplex PCR; TCRdb's table is partial and in-frame only. Of approximately 100,000 clones detected, 80% to 95% appear once; the ten largest clones hold around 3%. This CDR3 contains 14 residues. Germline V gives CDR1 MGHRA, CDR2 YSYEKL. V lost 1 base, J lost 3 bases, and 9 bases lay in between. The data are from a study of control samples from healthy donors and cancer patients. Material: blood. V gene TRBV4-1 combines with J gene TRBJ1-1; a possible D gene is TRBD1 (5 bases). This receptor was obtained from a human donor in good health. The donor label of this sample is uncertain. This chain's CDR3 is CASSQGSGYTEAFF. The CDR3 bases are TGCGCCAGCAGCCAAGGATCAGGGTACACTGAAGCTTTCTTT.